The 13 T cell receptor beta chains reported below all come from one sample, sequenced in a study of early T cells in non-severe SARS-CoV-2 infection. TCRdb called the 5' RACE reads again in MiXCR, with one record for every CDR3 protein. The sample includes 30,000 to 40,000 distinct CDR3 sequences, about 10% seen only once; the top ten take less than 15%. What was sequenced was whole blood. The source is an adult who was a healthcare worker with PCR-confirmed SARS-CoV-2 infection or an uninfected control (not recorded which).

The genes are TRBV9 and TRBJ1-5; TRBD1 matches 8 bases. Trimming cost V 2 bases and J 6 bases; bases outside gene matches: 4. In germline, CDR1 is SGDLS, CDR2 YYNGEE. There are 14 residues in the CDR3. CDR3 loop: CASSVDRDSQPQHF. CDR3 sequence (DNA): TGTGCCAGCAGCGTGGACAGGGATAGTCAGCCCCAGCATTTT.

At least ten counts were recorded for this clonotype. V is TRBV28 and J is TRBJ2-7, with 10 bases aligning to TRBD1. V was clipped by 6 bases and J by 5 bases; unmatched bases: 10. Germline CDR1 and CDR2: MDHEN and SYDVKM. The CDR3 sequence is 15 residues long. The CDR3, as DNA: TGTGCCAGCAGCCCTAGGGGGACAGGGGCCAACGAGCAGTACTTC. As protein: CASSPRGTGANEQYF.

This sequence joins TRBV6-2 or TRBV6-3 and TRBJ1-1, with 7 bases matching TRBD1. Per the germline V gene, CDR1 is MNHEY and CDR2 is SVGEGT. There are 16 residues in the CDR3. V lost 7 bases and J lost 1; bases outside the gene matches: 12. The CDR3 coding sequence is TGTGCCAGCACCGCCCACGACAGGGTTACGAACACTGAAGCTTTCTTT. Translating it yields CASTAHDRVTNTEAFF.

In its sample, this clonotype was seen many times. V is TRBV23-1 and J is TRBJ2-1; 9 positions match TRBD1. TRBV23-1 is classed as an ORF, of uncertain function. The CDR3 is 16 residues long. The V segment lost 0 bases and the J segment 6 bases; nucleotides outside the gene matches: 6. The CDR3 loop is CASSQSVGDRANEQFF. CDR3 coding DNA: TGCGCCAGCAGTCAATCGGTGGGGGACAGGGCCAATGAGCAGTTCTTC.

This clonotype was picked up many times. This sequence joins TRBV2 and TRBJ2-2; 8 positions agree with TRBD1. The ends lost 7 bases at V and 10 bases at J; junction bases unmatched: 8. Per the germline V gene, CDR1 is SNHLY and CDR2 is FYNNEI. The CDR3 totals 13 residues. In DNA, the CDR3 is TGTGCCAGCAAGGGACAGGCGGGGAAGGAGCTGTTTTTT. Its translation: CASKGQAGKELFF.

At least ten counts were recorded for this clonotype. This chain's CDR3 is CASRVGNQPQHF. In DNA, the CDR3 is TGTGCCAGCAGGGTAGGAAATCAGCCCCAGCATTTT. This chain links TRBV12-3 or TRBV12-4 with TRBJ1-5, with unresolved D. The CDR3 has 12 amino acids. The germline V and J ends were trimmed by 6 bases and 4 bases, with 7 bases remaining between them.

Worth noting for this clonotype: This may arise from a read error, as a much more abundant clone is one base away. The chain joins TRBV12-3 or TRBV12-4 to TRBJ2-4; no clear D. The CDR3 spans 11 residues. V dropped 11 bases and J dropped 0 bases, with 5 bases sitting between them. The CDR3 is CASSAKNIQYF. CDR3 sequence (DNA): TGTGCCTCCTCAGCCAAAAACATTCAGTACTTC.

This clonotype was observed many times. The V gene is TRBV6-6, the J gene TRBJ2-1; D is unclear. CDR1 is MNHNY and CDR2 is SVGAGI in the germline V gene (reference sequence). The CDR3 length is 13 residues. V lost 5 bases, J lost 12 bases, and 17 bases lay in between. CDR3 bases: TGTGCCAGCAGTCCACCGGGCAACCCTGGGCAGTTCTTC. It encodes CASSPPGNPGQFF.

This clonotype has a count of ten or more. This chain links TRBV15 with TRBJ1-1; TRBD1 might be the D (5 bases). The V gene's germline CDR1 is LNHNV and CDR2 YYDKDF (reference sequence). The V and J ends lost 0 bases and 4 bases respectively, with 15 bases between them. The CDR3 covers 16 residues. In DNA form, the CDR3 reads TGTGCCACCAGCAGAGATCAGGGCACAAGGAGCACTGAAGCTTTCTTT. Translated, it gives CATSRDQGTRSTEAFF.

This clonotype was counted between two and nine times. The chain links TRBV27 to TRBJ1-1; D might be TRBD1 (6 bases). Trimming took 4 bases from V and 1 from J, leaving 13 bases between them. CDR1 MNHEY and CDR2 SMNVEV come from the germline V gene (reference sequence). The CDR3 runs 15 residues. The CDR3 nucleotides are TGTGCCAGCAGTTCCCCTAGGGGGGGGAACACTGAAGCTTTCTTT. It encodes CASSSPRGGNTEAFF.

The sample holds many counts of this clonotype. The J gene is TRBJ2-5, the V gene TRBV7-3; perhaps TRBD2 as D (7 bases). V lost 1 base to trimming and J lost 1 base, with 10 bases between them. Germline CDR1 reads SGHTA; CDR2 reads FQGTGA. CDR3 length equals 15 residues. The CDR3 nucleotides are TGTGCCAGCAGCTTAATGGGGGGGCGCCAAGAGACCCAGTACTTC. It translates to CASSLMGGRQETQYF.

This clonotype occurred many times. This sequence joins TRBV7-6 and TRBJ2-5; 9 nucleotides match TRBD2. This CDR3 comprises 15 residues. With 1 base clipped from V and 5 bases from J, the junction kept 5 bases outside the gene matches. Per the germline V gene, CDR1 is SGHVS and CDR2 is FNYEAQ. The CDR3 reads CASSLEAGGWETQYF. The CDR3 DNA reads as TGTGCCAGCAGCTTAGAAGCGGGGGGCTGGGAGACCCAGTACTTC.

In this sample, this clonotype turned up a few times. The V gene is TRBV6-5, the J gene TRBJ2-3, with 10 bases aligning to TRBD2. J lost 3 bases, V lost 6 bases, and 3 bases had no gene match. CDR1 is MNHEY and CDR2 is SVGAGI in the germline V gene. This CDR3 is built from 14 residues. The DNA of the CDR3 is TGTGCCAGCAGCATGGGACTAGCGACAGATACGCAGTATTTT. This translates into CASSMGLATDTQYF.